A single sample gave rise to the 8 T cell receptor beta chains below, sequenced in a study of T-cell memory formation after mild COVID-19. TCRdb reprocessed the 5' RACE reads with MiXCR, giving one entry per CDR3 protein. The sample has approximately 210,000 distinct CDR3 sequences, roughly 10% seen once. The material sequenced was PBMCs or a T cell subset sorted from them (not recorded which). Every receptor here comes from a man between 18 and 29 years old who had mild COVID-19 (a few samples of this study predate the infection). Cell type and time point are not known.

The CDR3 region is CASSRGVIETQYF. The CDR3 DNA follows: TGCGCCAGCAGCCGCGGAGTGATAGAGACCCAGTACTTC. This chain joins TRBV4-1 and TRBJ2-5; D is undetermined. The CDR3 extends over 13 amino acids. Germline values: CDR1 MGHRA, CDR2 YSYEKL. Trimming cost V 4 bases and J 4 bases, with 10 bases left between them.

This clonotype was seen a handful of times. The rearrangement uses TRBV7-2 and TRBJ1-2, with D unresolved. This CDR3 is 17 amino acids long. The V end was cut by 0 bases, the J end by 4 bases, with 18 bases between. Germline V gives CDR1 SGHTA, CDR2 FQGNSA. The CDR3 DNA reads TGTGCCAGCAGCTTAGCGAACCGAGCCCTCGCGGGCTATGGCTACACCTTC. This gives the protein CASSLANRALAGYGYTF.

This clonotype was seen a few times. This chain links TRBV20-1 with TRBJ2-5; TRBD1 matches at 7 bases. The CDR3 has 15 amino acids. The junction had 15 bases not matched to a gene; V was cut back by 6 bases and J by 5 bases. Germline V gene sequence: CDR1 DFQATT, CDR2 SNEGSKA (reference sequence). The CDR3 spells CSAPDRDSPWETQYF. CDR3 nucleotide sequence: TGCAGTGCCCCAGATCGGGACAGCCCCTGGGAGACCCAGTACTTC.

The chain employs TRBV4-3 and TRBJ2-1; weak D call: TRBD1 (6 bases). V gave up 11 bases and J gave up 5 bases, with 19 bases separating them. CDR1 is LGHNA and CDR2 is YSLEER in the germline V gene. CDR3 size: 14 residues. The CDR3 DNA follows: TGCGCCTCCTCAAAAACAGGGATCCACAATGAGCAGTTCTTC. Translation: CASSKTGIHNEQFF.

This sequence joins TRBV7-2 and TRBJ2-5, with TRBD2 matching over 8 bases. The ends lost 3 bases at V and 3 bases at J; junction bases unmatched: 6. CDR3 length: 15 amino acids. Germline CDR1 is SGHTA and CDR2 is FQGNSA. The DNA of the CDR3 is TGTGCCAGCAGCTTTGGACGCGGGGGGAAAGAGACCCAGTACTTC. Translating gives CASSFGRGGKETQYF.

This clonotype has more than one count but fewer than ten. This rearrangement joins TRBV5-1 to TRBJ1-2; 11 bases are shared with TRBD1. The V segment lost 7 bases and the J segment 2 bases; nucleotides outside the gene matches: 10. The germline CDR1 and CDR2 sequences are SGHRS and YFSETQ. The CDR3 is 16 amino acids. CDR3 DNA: TGCGCCAGCGGGACAGGGGGAGGAAGTTCCAACTATGGCTACACCTTC. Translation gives CASGTGGGSSNYGYTF.

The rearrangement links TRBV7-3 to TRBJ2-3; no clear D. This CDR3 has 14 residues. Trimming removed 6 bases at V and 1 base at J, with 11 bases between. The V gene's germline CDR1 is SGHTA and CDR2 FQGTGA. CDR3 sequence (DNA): TGTGCCAGCAGTCCCTGGGCTGGCACAGATACGCAGTATTTT. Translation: CASSPWAGTDTQYF.

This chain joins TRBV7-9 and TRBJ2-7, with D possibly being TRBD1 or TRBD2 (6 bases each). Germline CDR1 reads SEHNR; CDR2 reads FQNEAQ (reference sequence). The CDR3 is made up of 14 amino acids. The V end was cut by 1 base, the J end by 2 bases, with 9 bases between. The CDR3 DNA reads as TGTGCCAGCAGCTTAGATAGGGGGGCCTACGAGCAGTACTTC. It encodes CASSLDRGAYEQYF.